The source of this T cell receptor (beta chain) is a study of radiation and T cells in renal cell carcinoma. Study findings and constraints: Baseline intratumoral clonotype presence is unknown without pretreatment biopsies. From baseline, blood top tumor clonotypes peaked at 2 weeks post-radiation.

The sample holds a few counts of this clone. Its antigen remains unidentified. Data came from immunoSEQ multiplex PCR; TCRdb stores just in-frame clones and leaves some out. Of about 140,000 clones in the sample, 75% to 90% were seen once. Regarding time point: baseline pretreatment blood. Treatment here: 15 Gy SBRT to primary tumor, nephrectomy 4 weeks later. Blood was sampled at baseline, 2 weeks and 4 weeks after SBRT. The tumor was a clear cell renal cell carcinoma. J was trimmed by 5 bases and V by 6 bases; bases with no gene match: 9. This CDR3 comprises 15 residues. Germline loops: CDR1 LNHDA, CDR2 SQIVND (reference sequence).

The chain links TRBV19 to TRBJ2-2; 7 bases align to TRBD1. This TCR came from a woman aged 45-65 years with renal cell carcinoma. The source material was blood, sampled from a patient whose treatment included radiotherapy and nephrectomy. The CDR3 reads CASRRDSLGTGELFF. CDR3 nucleotides: TGTGCCAGTAGAAGGGACAGCCTGGGGACCGGGGAGCTGTTTTTT.